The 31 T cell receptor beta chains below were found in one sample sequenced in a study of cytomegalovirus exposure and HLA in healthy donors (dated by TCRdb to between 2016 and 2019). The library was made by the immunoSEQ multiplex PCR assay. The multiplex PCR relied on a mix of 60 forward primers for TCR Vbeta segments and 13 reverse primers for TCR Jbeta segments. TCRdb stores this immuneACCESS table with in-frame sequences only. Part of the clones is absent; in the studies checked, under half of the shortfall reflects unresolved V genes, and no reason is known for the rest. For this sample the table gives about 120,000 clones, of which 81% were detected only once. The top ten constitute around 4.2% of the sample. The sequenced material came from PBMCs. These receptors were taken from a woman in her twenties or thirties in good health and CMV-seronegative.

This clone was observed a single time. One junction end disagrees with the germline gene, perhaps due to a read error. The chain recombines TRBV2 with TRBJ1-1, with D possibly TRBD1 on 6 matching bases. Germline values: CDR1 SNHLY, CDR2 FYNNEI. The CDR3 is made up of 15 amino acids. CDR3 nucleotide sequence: TGTGCGAGCAAGGGGGATACCGGGCTGAACACTGAAGCTTTCTTT. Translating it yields CASKGDTGLNTEAFF.

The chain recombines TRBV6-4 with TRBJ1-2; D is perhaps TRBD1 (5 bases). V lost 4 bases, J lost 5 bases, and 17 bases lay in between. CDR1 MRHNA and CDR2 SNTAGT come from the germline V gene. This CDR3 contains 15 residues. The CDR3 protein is CASSVEVGGAYGYTF. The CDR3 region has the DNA TGTGCCAGCAGTGTTGAAGTGGGGGGAGCTTATGGCTACACCTTC.

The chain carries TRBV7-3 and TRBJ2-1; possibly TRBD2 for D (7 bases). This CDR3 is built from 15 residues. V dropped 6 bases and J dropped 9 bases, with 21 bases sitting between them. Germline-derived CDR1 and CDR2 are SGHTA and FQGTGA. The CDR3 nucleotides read TGTGCCAGCAGGGTAAACGTGGGAGGGGGGGGTGAGCAGTTCTTC. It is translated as CASRVNVGGGGEQFF.

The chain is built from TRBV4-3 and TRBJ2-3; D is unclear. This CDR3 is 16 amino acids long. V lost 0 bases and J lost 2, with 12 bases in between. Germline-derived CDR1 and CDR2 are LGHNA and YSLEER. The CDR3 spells CASSQDPGGDTDTQYF. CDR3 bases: TGCGCCAGCAGCCAAGATCCTGGCGGAGACACAGATACGCAGTATTTT.

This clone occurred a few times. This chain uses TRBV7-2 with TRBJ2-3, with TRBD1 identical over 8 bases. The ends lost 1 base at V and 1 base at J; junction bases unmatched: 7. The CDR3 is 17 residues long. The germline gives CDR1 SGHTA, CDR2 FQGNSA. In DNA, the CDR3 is TGTGCCAGCAGCTTAGTACCCGGACAGGGACGCACAGATACGCAGTATTTT. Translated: CASSLVPGQGRTDTQYF.

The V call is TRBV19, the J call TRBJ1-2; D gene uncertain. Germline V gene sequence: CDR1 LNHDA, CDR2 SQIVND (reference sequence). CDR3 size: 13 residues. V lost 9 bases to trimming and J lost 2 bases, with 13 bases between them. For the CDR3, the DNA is TGTGCCAGCGGAGGACGGAACAACTATGGCTACACCTTC. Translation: CASGGRNNYGYTF. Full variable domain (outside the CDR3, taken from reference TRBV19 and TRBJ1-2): DGGITQSPKYLFRKEGQNVTLSCEQNLNHDAMYWYRQDPGQGLRLIYYSQIVNDFQKGDIAEGYSVSREKKESFPLTVTSAQKNPTAFYLCASGGRNNYGYTFGSGTRLTVV.

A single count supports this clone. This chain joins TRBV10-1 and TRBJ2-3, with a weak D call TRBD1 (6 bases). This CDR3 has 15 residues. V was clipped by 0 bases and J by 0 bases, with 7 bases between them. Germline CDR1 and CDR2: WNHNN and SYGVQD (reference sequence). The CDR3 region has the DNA TGCGCCAGCAGTGAGTCGCAGGGGAGCACAGATACGCAGTATTTT. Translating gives CASSESQGSTDTQYF.

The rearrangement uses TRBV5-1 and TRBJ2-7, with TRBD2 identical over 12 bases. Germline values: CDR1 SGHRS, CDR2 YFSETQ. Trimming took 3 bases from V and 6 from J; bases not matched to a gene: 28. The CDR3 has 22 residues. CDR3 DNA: TGCGCCAGCAGCTCCTCTCCGCTTCGACAGAGACTAGCGGGAGAGGCAGCGGGCGAGCAGTACTTC. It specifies CASSSSPLRQRLAGEAAGEQYF.

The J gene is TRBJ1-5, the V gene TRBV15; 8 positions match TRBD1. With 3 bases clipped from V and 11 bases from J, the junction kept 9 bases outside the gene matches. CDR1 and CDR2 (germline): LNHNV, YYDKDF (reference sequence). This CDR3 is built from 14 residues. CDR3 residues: CATSRTRGLEAQHF. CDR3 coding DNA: TGTGCCACCAGCAGGACCAGGGGGCTGGAGGCCCAGCATTTT.

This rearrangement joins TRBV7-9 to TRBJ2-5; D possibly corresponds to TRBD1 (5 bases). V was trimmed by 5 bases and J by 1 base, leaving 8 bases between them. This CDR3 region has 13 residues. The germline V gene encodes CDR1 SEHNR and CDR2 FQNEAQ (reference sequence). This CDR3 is CASSPDIQETQYF. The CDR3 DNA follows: TGTGCCAGCAGCCCGGACATCCAAGAGACCCAGTACTTC. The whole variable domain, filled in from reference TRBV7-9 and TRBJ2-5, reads DTGVSQNPRHKITKRGQNVTFRCDPISEHNRLYWYRQTLGQGPEFLTYFQNEAQLEKSRLLSDRFSAERPKGSFSTLEIQRTEQGDSAMYLCASSPDIQETQYFGPGTRLLVL.

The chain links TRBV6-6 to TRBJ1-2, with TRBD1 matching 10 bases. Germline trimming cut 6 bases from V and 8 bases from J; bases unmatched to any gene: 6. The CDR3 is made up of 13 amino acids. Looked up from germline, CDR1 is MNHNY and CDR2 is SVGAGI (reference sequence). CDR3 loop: CASSLGQGKGYTF. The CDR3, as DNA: TGTGCCAGCAGCTTGGGACAGGGGAAAGGCTACACCTTC.

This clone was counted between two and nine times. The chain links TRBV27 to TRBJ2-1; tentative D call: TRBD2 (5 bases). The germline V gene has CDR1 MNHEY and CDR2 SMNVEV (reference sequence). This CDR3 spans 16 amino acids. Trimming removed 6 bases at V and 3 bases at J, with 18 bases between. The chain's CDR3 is CASSTTPGSHYNEQFF. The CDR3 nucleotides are TGTGCCAGCAGCACAACCCCGGGGTCCCACTACAATGAGCAGTTCTTC.

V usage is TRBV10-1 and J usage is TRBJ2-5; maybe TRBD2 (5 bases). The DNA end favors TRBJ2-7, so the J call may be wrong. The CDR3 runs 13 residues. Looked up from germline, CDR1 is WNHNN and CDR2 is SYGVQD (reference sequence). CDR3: CASRGETIYEQYF. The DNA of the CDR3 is TGCGCCAGCAGGGGAGAGACCATCTACGAGCAGTACTTC.

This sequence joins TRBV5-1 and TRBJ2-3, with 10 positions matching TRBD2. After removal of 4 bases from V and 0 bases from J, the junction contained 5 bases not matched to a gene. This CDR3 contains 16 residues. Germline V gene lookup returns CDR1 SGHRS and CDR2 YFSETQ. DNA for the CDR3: TGCGCCAGCAGCGAGGGGACTAGCGATAGCACAGATACGCAGTATTTT. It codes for CASSEGTSDSTDTQYF.

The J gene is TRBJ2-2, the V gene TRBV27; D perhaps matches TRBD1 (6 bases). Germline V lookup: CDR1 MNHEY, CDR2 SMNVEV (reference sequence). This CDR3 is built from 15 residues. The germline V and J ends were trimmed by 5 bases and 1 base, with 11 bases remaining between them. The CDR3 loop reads CASSPGTLNTGELFF. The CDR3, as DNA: TGTGCCAGCAGTCCTGGGACACTGAACACCGGGGAGCTGTTTTTT.

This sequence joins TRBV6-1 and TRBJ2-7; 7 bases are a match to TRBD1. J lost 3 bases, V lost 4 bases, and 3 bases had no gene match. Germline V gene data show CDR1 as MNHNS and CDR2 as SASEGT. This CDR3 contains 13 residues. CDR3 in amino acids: CASSGTGLYEQYF. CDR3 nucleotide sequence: TGTGCCAGCAGTGGGACAGGACTCTACGAGCAGTACTTC.

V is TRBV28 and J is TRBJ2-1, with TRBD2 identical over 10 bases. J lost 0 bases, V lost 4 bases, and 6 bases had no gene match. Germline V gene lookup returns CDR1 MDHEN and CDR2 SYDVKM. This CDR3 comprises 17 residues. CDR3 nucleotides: TGTGCCAGCAGTTCCCCCGCTAGCGGGAGCTCCTACAATGAGCAGTTCTTC. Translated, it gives CASSSPASGSSYNEQFF.

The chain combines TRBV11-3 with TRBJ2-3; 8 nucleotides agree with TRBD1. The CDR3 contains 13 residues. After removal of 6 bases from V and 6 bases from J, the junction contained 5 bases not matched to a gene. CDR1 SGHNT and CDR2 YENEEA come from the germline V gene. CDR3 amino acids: CASRSTGGDTQYF. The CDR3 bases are TGTGCCAGCAGATCTACAGGGGGGGATACGCAGTATTTT.

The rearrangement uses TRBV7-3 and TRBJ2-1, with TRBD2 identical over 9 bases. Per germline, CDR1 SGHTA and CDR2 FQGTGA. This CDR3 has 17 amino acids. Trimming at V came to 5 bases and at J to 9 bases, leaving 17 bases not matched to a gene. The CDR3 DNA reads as TGTGCCAGCAGCCCAAAGGCTAGCGGGATTAGGGGAGGTGAGCAGTTCTTC. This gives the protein CASSPKASGIRGGEQFF.

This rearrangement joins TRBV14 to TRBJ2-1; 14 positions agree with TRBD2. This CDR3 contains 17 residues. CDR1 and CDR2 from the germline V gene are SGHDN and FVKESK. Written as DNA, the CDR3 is TGTGGTCAGGGGCGGGGGACTAGCGGGAGCTCCTACAATGAGCAGTTCTTC. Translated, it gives CGQGRGTSGSSYNEQFF. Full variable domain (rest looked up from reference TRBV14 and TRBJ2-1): EAGVTQFPSHSVIEKGQTVTLRCDPISGHDNLYWYRRVMGKEIKFLLHFVKESKQDESGMPNNRFLAERTGGTYSTLKVQPAELEDSGVYFCGQGRGTSGSSYNEQFFGPGTRLTVL.

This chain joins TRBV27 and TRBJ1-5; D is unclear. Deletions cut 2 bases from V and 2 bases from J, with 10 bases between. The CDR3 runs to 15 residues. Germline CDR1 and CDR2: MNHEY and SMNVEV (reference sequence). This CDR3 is CASSLTFGGNQPQHF. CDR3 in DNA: TGTGCCAGCAGTTTAACGTTCGGGGGCAATCAGCCCCAGCATTTT.

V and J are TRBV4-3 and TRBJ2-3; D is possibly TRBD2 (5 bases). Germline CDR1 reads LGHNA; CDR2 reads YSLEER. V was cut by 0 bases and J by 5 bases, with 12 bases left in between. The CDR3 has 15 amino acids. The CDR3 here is CASSQEDAEGDTQYF. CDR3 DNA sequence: TGCGCCAGCAGCCAAGAGGACGCCGAGGGAGATACGCAGTATTTT.

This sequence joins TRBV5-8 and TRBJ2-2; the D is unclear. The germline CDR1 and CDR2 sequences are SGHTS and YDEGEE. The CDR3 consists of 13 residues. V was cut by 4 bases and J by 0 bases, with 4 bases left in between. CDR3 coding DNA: TGTGCCAGCAGCGAGGCGAACACCGGGGAGCTGTTTTTT. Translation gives CASSEANTGELFF.

CDR3 residues: CASSFTREEPRRNEQFF. The DNA of the CDR3 is TGTGCCAGCAGCTTTACGAGGGAGGAACCGAGACGCAATGAGCAGTTCTTC. This sequence joins TRBV7-9 and TRBJ2-1, with a tentative D call TRBD2 (6 bases). Germline V gene data show CDR1 as SEHNR and CDR2 as FQNEAQ (reference sequence). Trimming shortened V by 3 bases and J by 6 bases, and 21 bases separated the two germline ends. The CDR3 is 17 amino acids.

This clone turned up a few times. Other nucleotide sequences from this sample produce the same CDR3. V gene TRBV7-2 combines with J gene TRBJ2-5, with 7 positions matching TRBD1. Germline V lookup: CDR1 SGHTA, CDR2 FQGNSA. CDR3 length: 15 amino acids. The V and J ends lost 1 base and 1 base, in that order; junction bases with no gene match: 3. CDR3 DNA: TGTGCCAGCAGCTTAGTGGACAGGTCCCAAGAGACCCAGTACTTC. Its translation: CASSLVDRSQETQYF.

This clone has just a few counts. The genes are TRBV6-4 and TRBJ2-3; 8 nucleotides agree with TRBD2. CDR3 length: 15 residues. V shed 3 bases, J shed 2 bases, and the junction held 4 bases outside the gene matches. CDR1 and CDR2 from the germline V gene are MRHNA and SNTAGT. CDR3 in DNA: TGTGCCAGCAGTGAAACGGGAGGGCCCACAGATACGCAGTATTTT. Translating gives CASSETGGPTDTQYF.

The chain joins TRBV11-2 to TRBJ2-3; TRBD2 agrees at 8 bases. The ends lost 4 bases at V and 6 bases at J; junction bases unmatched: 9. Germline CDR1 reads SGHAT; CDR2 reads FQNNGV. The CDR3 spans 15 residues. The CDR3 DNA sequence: TGTGCCAGCAGCTCCCAGCGGGAGTTCTGGGATACGCAGTATTTT. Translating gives CASSSQREFWDTQYF.

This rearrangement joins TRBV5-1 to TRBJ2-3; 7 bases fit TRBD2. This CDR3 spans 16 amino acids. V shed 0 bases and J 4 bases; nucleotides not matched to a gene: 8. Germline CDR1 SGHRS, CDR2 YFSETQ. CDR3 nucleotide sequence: TGCGCCAGCAGCTTGGGGACCACTAGCGTCGCAGATACGCAGTATTTT. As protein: CASSLGTTSVADTQYF.

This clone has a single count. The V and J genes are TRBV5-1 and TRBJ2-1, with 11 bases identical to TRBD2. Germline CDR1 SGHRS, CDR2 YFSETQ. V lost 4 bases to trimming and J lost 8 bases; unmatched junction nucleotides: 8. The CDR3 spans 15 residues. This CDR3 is CASSPASGRIYEQFF. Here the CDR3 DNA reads TGCGCCAGCAGCCCGGCTAGCGGGAGGATCTATGAGCAGTTCTTC.

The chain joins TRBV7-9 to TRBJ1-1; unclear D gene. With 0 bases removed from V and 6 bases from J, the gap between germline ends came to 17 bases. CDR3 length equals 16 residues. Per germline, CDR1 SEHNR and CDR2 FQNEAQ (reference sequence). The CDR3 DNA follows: TGTGCCAGCAGCTTAGCCCAGGTTTCTTTTACGGCTGAAGCTTTCTTT. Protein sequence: CASSLAQVSFTAEAFF.

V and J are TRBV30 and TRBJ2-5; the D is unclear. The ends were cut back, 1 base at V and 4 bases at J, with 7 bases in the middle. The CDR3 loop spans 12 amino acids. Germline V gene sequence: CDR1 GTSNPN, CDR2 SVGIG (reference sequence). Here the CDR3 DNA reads TGTGCCTGGAGTGCCTCGCGAGAGACCCAGTACTTC. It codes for CAWSASRETQYF. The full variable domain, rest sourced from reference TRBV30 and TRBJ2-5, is SQTIHQWPATLVQPVGSPLSLECTVEGTSNPNLYWYRQAAGRGLQLLFYSVGIGQISSEVPQNLSASRPQDRQFILSSKKLLLSDSGFYLCAWSASRETQYFGPGTRLLVL.